The entry below describes one TCR beta chain. The data were taken from a study of blood T cell repertoires in COVID-19. Study background: Researchers got acute and convalescent COVID-19 samples from the United States, Italy and Spain. From T cells, B-cell-depleted T cells, or PBMCs came the material, which was cDNA or gDNA.

In the original processing: Researchers report that nucleated cell counts were estimated from reference gene primer amplification. Produced via immunoSEQ multiplex PCR; TCRdb's table is partial and in-frame only. V, J and clone size derive from that table, while D and trimming were established from the DNA sequence. The sample lists 450,000 or so clones; around 90% were seen once. The source material was peripheral blood. The clonotype originates from a man in his late teens or twenties with COVID-19, enrolled during active disease.

CDR3 nucleotide sequence: TGCGCCAGCAGCTTGGGAAGTGAGGAAAAACTGTTTTTT. It specifies CASSLGSEEKLFF. The chain couples TRBV5-1 to TRBJ1-4; D is uncertain. Germline V gene lookup returns CDR1 SGHRS and CDR2 YFSETQ. The V end lost 0 bases, the J end lost 8 bases, and 8 bases lay between the germline ends. The CDR3 totals 13 residues.